Included here is one TCR beta chain sequence, with context. Its target is unknown. These data come from a study of cytomegalovirus exposure and HLA in healthy donors. Germline values: CDR1 SGHRS, CDR2 YFSETQ. The junction had 6 bases not matched to a gene; V was cut back by 1 base and J by 2 bases. The CDR3 totals 15 residues. Study-wide results and limits: Roughly even sequencing depth across donors was the assumption behind the presence/absence analyses.

PCR was performed using 60 Vbeta and 13 Jbeta primers. Some clones are missing from TCRdb's copy, which holds only in-frame ones; the method was immunoSEQ multiplex PCR. The sample contains about 270,000 clones, roughly 88% of which appear only once. This sequence originates from a man in his forties in good health and CMV-seropositive. This chain links TRBV5-1 with TRBJ2-7, with 7 bases fitting TRBD2. Sequences were obtained from PBMCs. The CDR3 region has the DNA TGCGCCAGCAGCTTGTCGGGGGGAAGAACCTACGAGCAGTACTTC. The encoded protein is CASSLSGGRTYEQYF.